This T cell receptor beta chain was captured by sequencing in a study of OX40 agonist ivuxolimab in advanced cancers. Study-level information: Ivuxolimab is an agonistic anti-OX40 (CD134) antibody, and patients were treated with it.

Libraries were prepared by immunoSEQ multiplex PCR; TCRdb keeps only in-frame clonotypes and omits some of them. The table includes 65,000 to 80,000 clones, 90% to 95% detected once. Germline V gene sequence: CDR1 MDHEN, CDR2 SYDVKM. The CDR3 runs 14 residues. J gave up 1 base and V 5 bases, and 5 bases lay outside the gene matches. Patients were ineligible given autoimmune disease history or systemic immunosuppression. The chain uses TRBV28 and TRBJ2-7, with 7 bases identical to TRBD1. Specimen: CD4+ or CD8+ T cells sorted from blood, collected in a trial of the OX40 agonist ivuxolimab. The source is an adult with an advanced solid tumor such as melanoma, head and neck, liver or kidney cancer. The CDR3 is CASSPTGQSYEQYF. CDR3 sequence (DNA): TGTGCCAGCAGTCCCACGGGACAGTCCTACGAGCAGTACTTC.